The 19 T cell receptor beta chains below all came from one sample that was sequenced in a study of T-cell reconstitution after alpha-beta-depleted transplantation in children (dated by TCRdb to the mid-2010s). Per the publication, the treatment or condition label means: allogeneic hematopoietic cell transplantation with graft depleted of TCRalphabeta T cells and CD19 B cells. To prepare the library, PCR was applied. Instrument on record: Illumina HiSeq 2500. To normalize quantification of the TCRbeta repertoire, the TCR libraries were built with molecular barcoding that relied on unique molecular identifiers. TCRdb itself trimmed the public reads at Q25 with fastp, ran MiXCR and retained productive beta chains. Identical CDR3 protein sequences are pooled into one entry, listed with their most common genes and DNA. In all, the sample holds around 100,000 distinct CDR3 sequences, and 6% to 9% of those were seen once. Roughly 17% of the sample comes from the top ten.

The material was PBMCs, obtained before TCRalphabeta/CD19-depleted stem cell transplant. The receptors were sampled from a boy aged 2 to 10 with acute lymphoblastic leukemia, due to receive a stem cell transplant.

This clonotype was detected many times. The genes are TRBV20-1 and TRBJ1-1; TRBD1 might be the D (6 bases). V was pared by 6 bases and J by 1 base, with 12 bases between. This CDR3 contains 13 residues. Germline V CDR1 and CDR2: DFQATT, SNEGSKA (reference sequence). The CDR3 DNA reads TGCAGTGCCGGCGGGACAAGGAACACTGAAGCTTTCTTT. This translates into CSAGGTRNTEAFF.

The chain employs TRBV2 and TRBJ2-2, with TRBD1 identical over 8 bases. The V and J ends lost 6 bases and 0 bases, in that order; junction bases with no gene match: 3. The germline CDR1 and CDR2 sequences are SNHLY and FYNNEI. This CDR3 is built from 15 residues. The CDR3 loop reads CASSRDRTNTGELFF. The CDR3 bases are TGTGCCAGCAGCCGGGACAGGACGAACACCGGGGAGCTGTTTTTT. Variable domain in full (rest from reference TRBV2 and TRBJ2-2): EPEVTQTPSHQVTQMGQEVILRCVPISNHLYFYWYRQILGQKVEFLVSFYNNEISEKSEIFDDQFSVERPDGSNFTLKIRSTKLEDSAMYFCASSRDRTNTGELFFGEGSRLTVL.

The CDR3 is CATSSPRDSTNYGYTF. In DNA form, the CDR3 reads TGTGCCACCAGCAGCCCCCGGGACAGCACGAACTATGGCTACACCTTC. The V and J genes are TRBV15 and TRBJ1-2; 7 bases are shared with TRBD1. In germline, CDR1 is LNHNV, CDR2 YYDKDF (reference sequence). This CDR3 is 16 amino acids long. With V trimmed by 3 bases and J by 2 bases, 9 bases remained unmatched. The full variable domain, rest sourced from reference TRBV15 and TRBJ1-2, is DAMVIQNPRYQVTQFGKPVTLSCSQTLNHNVMYWYQQKSSQAPKLLFHYYDKDFNNEADTPDNFQSRRPNTSFCFLDIRSPGLGDTAMYLCATSSPRDSTNYGYTFGSGTRLTVV.

A few counts support this clonotype. The chain combines TRBV11-2 with TRBJ1-3, with D unresolved. This CDR3 has 15 amino acids. Germline V gives CDR1 SGHAT, CDR2 FQNNGV. Trimming removed 4 bases from V and 6 bases from J, with 16 bases in between. The CDR3 coding sequence is TGTGCCAGCAGCTCTAGGTGGGATTTAGAAAACACCATATATTTT. It codes for CASSSRWDLENTIYF.

Many counts were recorded for this clonotype. The J gene is TRBJ1-5, the V gene TRBV20-1; D is perhaps TRBD1 (6 bases). Per the germline V gene, CDR1 is DFQATT and CDR2 is SNEGSKA (reference sequence). The CDR3 is 14 residues long. V was pared by 2 bases and J by 3 bases, with 11 bases between. CDR3 nucleotide sequence: TGCAGTGCTAGATCCACAGGGTTCAATCAGCCCCAGCATTTT. Its translation: CSARSTGFNQPQHF.

This clonotype has at least ten counts. This rearrangement joins TRBV5-1 to TRBJ2-1; tentative D call: TRBD1 (6 bases). CDR1 is SGHRS, CDR2 YFSETQ, per germline. Trimming removed 1 base from V and 12 bases from J, with 11 bases in between. CDR3 length equals 12 residues. The DNA for the CDR3 is TGCGCCAGCAGCTTGCTGGGGGCCAGGCAGTTCTTC. Translation: CASSLLGARQFF.

This clonotype came up many times. The rearrangement joins TRBV20-1 to TRBJ2-7, with D maybe TRBD2 (6 bases). The V end was cut by 5 bases, the J end by 5 bases, with 10 bases between. Germline CDR1 DFQATT, CDR2 SNEGSKA (reference sequence). The CDR3 sequence is 11 residues long. Here the CDR3 DNA reads TGCAGTGCTCGGGGGTGGGACGAGCAGTACTTC. Its protein product is CSARGWDEQYF.

The sample holds many counts of this clonotype. This chain joins TRBV9 and TRBJ2-1; possibly TRBD2 for D (5 bases). Germline CDR1 SGDLS, CDR2 YYNGEE. Between the trimmed V and J ends, which lost 4 bases and 6 bases, there was a span of 14 bases. The CDR3 extends over 14 amino acids. CDR3 sequence (DNA): TGTGCCAGCAGCCTAGCCGGCTTACCCAATGAGCAGTTCTTC. It codes for CASSLAGLPNEQFF.

The rearrangement uses TRBV20-1 and TRBJ1-1; 8 nucleotides agree with TRBD1. The CDR3 covers 11 residues. Germline CDR1 and CDR2: DFQATT and SNEGSKA (reference sequence). Written as DNA, the CDR3 is TGCAGACCAGGGGGCTGGACTGAAGCTTTCTTT. Translated: CRPGGWTEAFF.

This clonotype was found many times. V is TRBV7-9 and J is TRBJ1-1; TRBD1 agrees at 9 bases. Germline V gene sequence: CDR1 SEHNR, CDR2 FQNEAQ (reference sequence). The CDR3 contains 15 residues. V lost 3 bases and J lost 2; bases outside the gene matches: 4. CDR3 bases: TGTGCCAGCAGCTTCCTGACAGGGGGAAACACTGAAGCTTTCTTT. This translates into CASSFLTGGNTEAFF. Full variable domain (outside the CDR3, taken from reference TRBV7-9 and TRBJ1-1): DTGVSQNPRHKITKRGQNVTFRCDPISEHNRLYWYRQTLGQGPEFLTYFQNEAQLEKSRLLSDRFSAERPKGSFSTLEIQRTEQGDSAMYLCASSFLTGGNTEAFFGQGTRLTVV.

This clonotype was counted at least ten times. This chain uses TRBV20-1 with TRBJ2-1; 8 bases align to TRBD1. The CDR3 contains 15 residues. Germline values: CDR1 DFQATT, CDR2 SNEGSKA (reference sequence). V trimming: 0 bases; J trimming: 9 bases; junction bases outside the gene matches: 10. The CDR3 loop is CSARDTGQGIGEQFF. CDR3 nucleotide sequence: TGCAGTGCTAGAGATACTGGACAGGGTATCGGTGAGCAGTTCTTC.

As regards this clonotype: One base away lies a much larger clone, so this may be a sequencing read error. The chain carries TRBV7-9 and TRBJ2-7; D gene unclear. Per the germline V gene, CDR1 is SEHNR and CDR2 is FQNEAQ (reference sequence). The CDR3 loop spans 12 amino acids. The CDR3, as DNA: TGTGCCAGCTGCTTAGGCAACTACGAGCAGTACTTC. Residues: CASCLGNYEQYF.

The chain joins TRBV14 to TRBJ2-3; the match to TRBD2 covers 7 bases. The CDR3 sequence is 14 residues long. From germline, CDR1 is SGHDN and CDR2 FVKESK. Trimming at V came to 3 bases and at J to 4 bases, leaving 4 bases not matched to a gene. The CDR3 DNA reads as TGTGCCAGCAGCCAGGCGGGGGTGGCAGATACGCAGTATTTT. It encodes CASSQAGVADTQYF.

A few counts support this clonotype. The V and J genes are TRBV7-8 and TRBJ1-1; D possibly corresponds to TRBD1 (5 bases). Trimming took 3 bases from V and 0 from J, leaving 14 bases between them. Germline V gene data show CDR1 as SGHVS and CDR2 as FQNEAQ. The CDR3 consists of 16 residues. CDR3 nucleotides: TGTGCCAGCAGCTTGAGAGGGGCCGGGGTGAACACTGAAGCTTTCTTT. As protein: CASSLRGAGVNTEAFF.

This chain uses TRBV5-4 with TRBJ2-3; TRBD1 aligns across 8 bases. The CDR3 has 15 amino acids. Germline-derived CDR1 and CDR2 are SGHNT and YYREEE (reference sequence). The ends lost 4 bases at V and 2 bases at J; junction bases unmatched: 6. For the CDR3, the DNA is TGTGCCAGCAGCAAGGGACAGGCTTTCACAGATACGCAGTATTTT. This gives the protein CASSKGQAFTDTQYF.

CDR3: CATRFQDYSTGELFF. The CDR3 bases are TGTGCCACCCGCTTCCAGGATTACAGCACCGGGGAGCTGTTTTTT. This chain joins TRBV15 and TRBJ2-2, with D unclear. V lost 8 bases and J 4 bases, leaving 17 bases between the germline ends. This CDR3 is built from 15 residues. Germline CDR1 LNHNV, CDR2 YYDKDF (reference sequence). Drawing the rest from reference TRBV15 and TRBJ2-2, the complete variable domain is DAMVIQNPRYQVTQFGKPVTLSCSQTLNHNVMYWYQQKSSQAPKLLFHYYDKDFNNEADTPDNFQSRRPNTSFCFLDIRSPGLGDTAMYLCATRFQDYSTGELFFGEGSRLTVL.

On this clonotype itself: A junction boundary mismatches the germline segment, possibly from a read error. This rearrangement joins TRBV7-9 to TRBJ1-1; 11 positions match TRBD1. Germline loops: CDR1 SEHNR, CDR2 FQNEAQ (reference sequence). The CDR3 runs to 13 residues. The CDR3 region is CASSIGQGADAFF. The CDR3 nucleotides read TGTGCCAGCAGCATCGGACAGGGGGCTGATGCTTTCTTT.

This clonotype has more than one count but fewer than ten. For the CDR3, the DNA is TGTGCCAGCAGCTTAGTGCGGTTGGGACAGGGGAAGGGTAACTATGGCTACACCTTC. Protein: CASSLVRLGQGKGNYGYTF. The V gene is TRBV7-9, the J gene TRBJ1-2; 10 nucleotides match TRBD1. Germline CDR1 and CDR2: SEHNR and FQNEAQ (reference sequence). V lost 1 base and J lost 1; bases outside the gene matches: 12. The CDR3 covers 19 residues.

As for this clonotype: One end of the junction varies from germline; a read error may be responsible. This chain links TRBV13 with TRBJ2-2; D might be TRBD1 (6 bases). There are 19 residues in the CDR3. Germline loops: CDR1 PRHDT, CDR2 FYEKMQ (reference sequence). The CDR3 is CACSPRLHRELSNTGELFF. The CDR3 region has the DNA TGTGCCTGCAGTCCTAGGCTTCACAGGGAACTCTCGAACACCGGGGAGCTGTTTTTT.